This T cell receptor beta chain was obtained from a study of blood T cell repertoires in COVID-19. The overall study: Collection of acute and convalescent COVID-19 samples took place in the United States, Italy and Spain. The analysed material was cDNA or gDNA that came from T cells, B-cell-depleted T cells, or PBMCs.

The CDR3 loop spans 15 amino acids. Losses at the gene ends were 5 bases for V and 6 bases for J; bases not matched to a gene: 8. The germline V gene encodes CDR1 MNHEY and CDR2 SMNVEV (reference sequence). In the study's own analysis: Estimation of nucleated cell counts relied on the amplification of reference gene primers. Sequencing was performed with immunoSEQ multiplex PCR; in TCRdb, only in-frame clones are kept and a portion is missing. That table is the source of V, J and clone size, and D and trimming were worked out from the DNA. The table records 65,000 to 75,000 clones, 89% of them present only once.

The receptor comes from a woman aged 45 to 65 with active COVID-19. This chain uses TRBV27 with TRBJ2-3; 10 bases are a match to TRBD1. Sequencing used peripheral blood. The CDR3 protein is CASSIRTGGYDTQYF. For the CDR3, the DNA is TGTGCCAGCAGTATAAGGACAGGGGGATACGATACGCAGTATTTT.